This T cell receptor beta chain comes out of a study of T cells in severe cutaneous drug reactions. Across the study: RegiSCAR criteria gave all enrolled patients a probable or definite SJS/TEN or DRESS diagnosis. Study-level points and caveats: Tolerant-control and healthy-donor PBMC lacked or rarely had the public CDR3 found in blisters.

The germline V gene encodes CDR1 MNHEY and CDR2 SVGEGT. The CDR3 covers 14 residues. TCR subtype-specific primers in iRepertoire multiplex PCR prepared libraries for bulk and single-cell sequencing. Reprocessing the multiplex PCR reads, TCRdb reports a single entry for every CDR3 protein and omits DNA. The listing records fewer than 3,500 distinct CDR3 sequences. The donors had carbamazepine-induced Stevens-Johnson syndrome or toxic epidermal necrolysis. Concerning this clonotype itself: What it recognizes is unknown.

Sequenced material: cells from a skin blister. This sequence originates from a human donor with toxic epidermal necrolysis, a severe cutaneous drug reaction. V and J are TRBV6-2 or TRBV6-3 and TRBJ1-2; TCRdb names TRBD1, which stays unverified in the absence of DNA. Here the CDR3 reads CASRAGTANYGYTF.